The following is a T cell receptor beta chain sequence with its context. Its antigen is undetermined. This specimen comes from a study of cytomegalovirus exposure and HLA in healthy donors. Study-level points and caveats: Researchers reportedly found TCR beta sequences accurately predicted most subjects' HLA-A and HLA-B alleles. Later on, an analysis tied 15,000 or so TCR beta sequences to HLA alleles at 0.05 false discovery rate. Most TCR sequences were uncommon, yet certain public TCRs appeared in many donors. Earlier analysis found most TCR beta V segments productive about 90% or about 30% of the time.

V lost 0 bases and J lost 3; bases outside the gene matches: 3. Germline V gives CDR1 ENHRY, CDR2 SYGVKD. CDR3 size: 16 residues. The study ran its PCR with 60 Vbeta and 13 Jbeta primers. Libraries were prepared by immunoSEQ multiplex PCR; TCRdb keeps only in-frame clonotypes and omits some of them. The sample lists 170,000 or so clones; 70% to 85% were seen once. The source is a man aged 45 to 65 in good health and CMV-seropositive. Material: PBMCs. This chain connects TRBV10-3 to TRBJ1-5; the match to TRBD1 covers 9 bases. The CDR3 here is CAISESGQGNNQPQHF. The CDR3 nucleotides are TGTGCCATCAGTGAGTCGGGACAGGGAAACAATCAGCCCCAGCATTTT.